Below, one T cell receptor beta chain is given with its context. Antigen: not known. The data are from a study of T cell responses to AZD1222 COVID-19 vaccine. Study outcomes and limitations: Repertoire sampling happened only post peak T cell response. White British people made up most donors, females outnumbered males, and clonal diversity was possibly underestimated.

Germline V gene data show CDR1 as MNHEY and CDR2 as SVGAGI. The V end was cut by 6 bases, the J end by 4 bases, with 8 bases between. The CDR3 extends over 12 amino acids. Clones were sequenced by immunoSEQ multiplex PCR, and TCRdb holds only the in-frame ones, with some missing. The sample lists 150,000 to 180,000 clones, roughly nine tenths occurring once. This chain joins TRBV6-5 and TRBJ2-3; D not resolved. The material was peripheral blood, obtained on day 0 of AZD1222 vaccination. The receptor comes from an adult in good health. CDR3 DNA sequence: TGTGCCAGCAGGAGGACGGCAGATACGCAGTATTTT. Protein product: CASRRTADTQYF.